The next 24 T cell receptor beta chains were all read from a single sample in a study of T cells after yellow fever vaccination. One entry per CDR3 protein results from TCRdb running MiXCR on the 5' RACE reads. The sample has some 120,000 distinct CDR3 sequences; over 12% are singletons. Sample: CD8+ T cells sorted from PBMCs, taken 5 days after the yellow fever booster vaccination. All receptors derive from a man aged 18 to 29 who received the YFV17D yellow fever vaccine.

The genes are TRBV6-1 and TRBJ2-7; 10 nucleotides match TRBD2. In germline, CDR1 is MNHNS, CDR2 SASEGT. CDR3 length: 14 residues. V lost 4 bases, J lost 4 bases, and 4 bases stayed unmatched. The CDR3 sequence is CASSASGGEYEQYV. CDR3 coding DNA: TGTGCCAGCAGTGCTAGCGGGGGCGAATACGAGCAGTACGTC.

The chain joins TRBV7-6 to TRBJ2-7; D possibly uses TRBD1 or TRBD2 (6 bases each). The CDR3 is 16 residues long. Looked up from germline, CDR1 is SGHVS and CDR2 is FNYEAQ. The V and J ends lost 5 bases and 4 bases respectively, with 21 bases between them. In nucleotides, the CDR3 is TGTGCCAGCAGCCCACACGCCAGGGGAGGTGGGTACGAGCAGTACTTC. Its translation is CASSPHARGGGYEQYF. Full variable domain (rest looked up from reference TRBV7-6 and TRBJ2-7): GAGVSQSPRYKVTKRGQDVALRCDPISGHVSLYWYRQALGQGPEFLTYFNYEAQQDKSGLPNDRFSAERPEGSISTLTIQRTEQRDSAMYRCASSPHARGGGYEQYFGPGTRLTVT.

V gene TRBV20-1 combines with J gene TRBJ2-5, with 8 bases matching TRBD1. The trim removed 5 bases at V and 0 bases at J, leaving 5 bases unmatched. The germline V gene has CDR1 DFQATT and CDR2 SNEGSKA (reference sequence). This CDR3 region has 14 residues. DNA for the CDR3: TGCAGTGCTGGAAGGACAGGGTACCAAGAGACCCAGTACTTC. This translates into CSAGRTGYQETQYF.

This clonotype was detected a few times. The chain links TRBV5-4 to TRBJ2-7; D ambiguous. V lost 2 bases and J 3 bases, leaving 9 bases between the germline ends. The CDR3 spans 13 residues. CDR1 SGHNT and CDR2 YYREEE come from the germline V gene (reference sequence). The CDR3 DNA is TGTGCCAGCAGCTTAGGCCTGGGCTACGAGCAGTACTTC. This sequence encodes CASSLGLGYEQYF.

The CDR3 bases are TGTGCCACCACCCCCCCGGGACTAGCGGGGGGGCTGGACACAGATACGCAGTATTTT. Translating gives CATTPPGLAGGLDTDTQYF. J is TRBJ2-3 and V is TRBV24-1, with 16 nucleotides matching TRBD2. V lost 8 bases to trimming and J lost 2 bases; unmatched junction nucleotides: 12. The CDR3 is 19 amino acids. Germline V lookup: CDR1 KGHDR, CDR2 SFDVKD.

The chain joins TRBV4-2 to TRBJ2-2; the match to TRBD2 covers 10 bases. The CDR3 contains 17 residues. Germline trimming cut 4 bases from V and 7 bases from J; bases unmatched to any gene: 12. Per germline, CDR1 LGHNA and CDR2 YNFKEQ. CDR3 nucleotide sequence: TGTGCCAGCAGCCCGGGGCTAGCGGGGGTCGGTTTCGGGGAGCTGTTTTTT. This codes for CASSPGLAGVGFGELFF.

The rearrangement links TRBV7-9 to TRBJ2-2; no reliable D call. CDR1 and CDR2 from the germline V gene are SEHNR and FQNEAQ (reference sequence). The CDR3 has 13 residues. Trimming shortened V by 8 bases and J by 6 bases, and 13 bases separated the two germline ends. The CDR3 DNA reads TGTGCCAGCGAGGTTTCGGTAGCCGGGGAGCTGTTTTTT. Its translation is CASEVSVAGELFF.

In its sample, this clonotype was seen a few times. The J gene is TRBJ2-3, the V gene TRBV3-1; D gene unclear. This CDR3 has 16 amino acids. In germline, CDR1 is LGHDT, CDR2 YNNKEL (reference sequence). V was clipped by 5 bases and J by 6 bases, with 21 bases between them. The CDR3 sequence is CASSGPESDDWDTQYF. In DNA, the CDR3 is TGTGCCAGCAGCGGGCCCGAGAGTGATGATTGGGATACGCAGTATTTT.

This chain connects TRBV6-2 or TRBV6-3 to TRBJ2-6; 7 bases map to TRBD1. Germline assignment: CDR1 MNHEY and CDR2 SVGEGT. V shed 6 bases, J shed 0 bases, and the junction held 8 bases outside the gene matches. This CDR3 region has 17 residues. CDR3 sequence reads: CASSRGTATSGANVLTF. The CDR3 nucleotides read TGTGCCAGCAGCCGAGGGACAGCCACCTCTGGGGCCAACGTCCTGACTTTC.

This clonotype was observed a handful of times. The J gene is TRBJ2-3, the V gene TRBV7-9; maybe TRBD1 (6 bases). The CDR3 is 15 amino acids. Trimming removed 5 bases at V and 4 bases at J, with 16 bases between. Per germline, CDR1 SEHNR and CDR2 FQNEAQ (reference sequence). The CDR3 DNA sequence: TGTGCCAGCAGCCCAACGGGACAAAAGGCAGATACGCAGTATTTT. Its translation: CASSPTGQKADTQYF. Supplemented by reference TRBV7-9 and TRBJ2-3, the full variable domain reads DTGVSQNPRHKITKRGQNVTFRCDPISEHNRLYWYRQTLGQGPEFLTYFQNEAQLEKSRLLSDRFSAERPKGSFSTLEIQRTEQGDSAMYLCASSPTGQKADTQYFGPGTRLTVL.

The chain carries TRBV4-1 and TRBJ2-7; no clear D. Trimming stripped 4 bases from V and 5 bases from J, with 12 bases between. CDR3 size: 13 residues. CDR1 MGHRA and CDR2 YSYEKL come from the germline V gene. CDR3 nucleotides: TGCGCCAGCAGCCCGAGTAGGGTTGACGAGCAGTACGTC. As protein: CASSPSRVDEQYV.

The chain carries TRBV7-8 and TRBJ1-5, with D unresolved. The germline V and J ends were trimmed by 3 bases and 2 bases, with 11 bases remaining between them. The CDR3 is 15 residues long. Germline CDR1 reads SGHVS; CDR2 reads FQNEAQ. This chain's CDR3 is CASSFWIGGNQPQHF. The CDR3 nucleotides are TGTGCCAGCAGCTTTTGGATTGGTGGCAATCAGCCCCAGCATTTT. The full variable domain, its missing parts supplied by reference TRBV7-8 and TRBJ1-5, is GAGVSQSPRYKVAKRGQDVALRCDPISGHVSLFWYQQALGQGPEFLTYFQNEAQLDKSGLPSDRFFAERPEGSVSTLKIQRTQQEDSAVYLCASSFWIGGNQPQHFGDGTRLSIL.

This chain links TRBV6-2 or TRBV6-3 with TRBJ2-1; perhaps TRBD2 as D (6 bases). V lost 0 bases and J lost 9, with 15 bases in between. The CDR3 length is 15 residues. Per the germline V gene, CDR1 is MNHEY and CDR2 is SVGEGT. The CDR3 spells CASSYSPGEVGEQFF. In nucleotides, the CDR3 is TGTGCCAGCAGTTACTCCCCCGGGGAGGTGGGTGAGCAGTTCTTC.

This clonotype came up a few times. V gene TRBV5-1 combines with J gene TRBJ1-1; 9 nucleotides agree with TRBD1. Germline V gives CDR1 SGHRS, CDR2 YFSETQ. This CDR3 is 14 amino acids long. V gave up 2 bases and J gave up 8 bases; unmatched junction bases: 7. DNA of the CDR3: TGCGCCAGCAGCTTCAGGGGACAGGGAGAGGAAGCTTTCTTT. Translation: CASSFRGQGEEAFF.

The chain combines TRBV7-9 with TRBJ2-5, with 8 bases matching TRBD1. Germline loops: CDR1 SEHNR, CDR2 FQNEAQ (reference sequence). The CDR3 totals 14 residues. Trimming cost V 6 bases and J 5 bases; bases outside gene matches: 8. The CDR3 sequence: CASSMTGVGETQYF. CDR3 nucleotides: TGTGCCAGCAGTATGACAGGGGTCGGTGAGACCCAGTACTTC.

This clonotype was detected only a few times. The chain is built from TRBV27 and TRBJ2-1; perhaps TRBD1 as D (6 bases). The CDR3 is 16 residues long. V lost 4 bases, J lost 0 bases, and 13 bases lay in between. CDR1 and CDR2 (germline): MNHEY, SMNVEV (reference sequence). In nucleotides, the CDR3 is TGTGCCAGCAGTTCCCAACAGGGAAGCTCCTACAATGAGCAGTTCTTC. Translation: CASSSQQGSSYNEQFF.

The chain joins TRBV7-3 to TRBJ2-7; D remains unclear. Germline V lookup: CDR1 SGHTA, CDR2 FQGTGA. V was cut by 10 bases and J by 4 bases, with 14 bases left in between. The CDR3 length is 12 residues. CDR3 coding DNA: TGTGCCACCACGGATCTCCGTTACGAGCAGTACGTC. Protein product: CATTDLRYEQYV.

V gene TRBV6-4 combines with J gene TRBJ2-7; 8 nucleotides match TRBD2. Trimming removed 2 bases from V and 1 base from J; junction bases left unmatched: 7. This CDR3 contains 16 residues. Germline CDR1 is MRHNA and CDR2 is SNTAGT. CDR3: CASSDGQRGLSYEQYV. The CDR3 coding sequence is TGTGCCAGCAGTGACGGGCAGCGGGGGTTGTCCTACGAGCAGTACGTC.

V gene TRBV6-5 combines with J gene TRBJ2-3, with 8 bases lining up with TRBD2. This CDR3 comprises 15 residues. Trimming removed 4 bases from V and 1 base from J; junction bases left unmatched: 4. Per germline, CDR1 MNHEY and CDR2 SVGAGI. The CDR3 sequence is CASSFTSGRTDTQYF. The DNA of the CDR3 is TGTGCCAGCAGTTTTACTAGCGGACGCACAGATACGCAGTATTTT.

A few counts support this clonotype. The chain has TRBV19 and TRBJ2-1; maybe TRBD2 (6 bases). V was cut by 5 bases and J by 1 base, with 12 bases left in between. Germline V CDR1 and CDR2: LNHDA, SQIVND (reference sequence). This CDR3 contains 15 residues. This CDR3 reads CASSGLAPSYNEQFF. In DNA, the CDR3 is TGTGCCAGTAGTGGCCTAGCGCCTTCCTACAATGAGCAGTTCTTC.

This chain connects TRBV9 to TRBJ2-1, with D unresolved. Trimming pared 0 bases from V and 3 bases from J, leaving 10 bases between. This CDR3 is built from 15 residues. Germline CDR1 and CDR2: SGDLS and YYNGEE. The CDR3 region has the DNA TGTGCCAGCAGCGTAGCAGCGTCGGTCTACAATGAGCAGTTCTTC. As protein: CASSVAASVYNEQFF.

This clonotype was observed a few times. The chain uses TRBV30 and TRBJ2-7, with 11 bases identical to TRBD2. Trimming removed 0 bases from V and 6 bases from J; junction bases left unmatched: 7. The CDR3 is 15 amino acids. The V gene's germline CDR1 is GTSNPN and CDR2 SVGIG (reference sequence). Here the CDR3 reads CAWSVYSGGAGEQYF. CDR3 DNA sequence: TGTGCCTGGAGTGTTTATAGCGGGGGGGCCGGCGAGCAGTACTTC.

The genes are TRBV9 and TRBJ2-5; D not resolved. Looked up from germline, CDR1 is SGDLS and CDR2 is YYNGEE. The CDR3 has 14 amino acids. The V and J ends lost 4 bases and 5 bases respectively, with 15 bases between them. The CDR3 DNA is TGTGCCAGCAGCCCACCCCACTCCCAGGAGACCCAGTACTTC. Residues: CASSPPHSQETQYF.

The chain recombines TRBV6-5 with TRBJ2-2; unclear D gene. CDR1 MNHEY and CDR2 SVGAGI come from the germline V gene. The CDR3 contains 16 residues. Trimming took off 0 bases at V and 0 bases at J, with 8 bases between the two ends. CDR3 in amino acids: CASSYSALANTGELFF. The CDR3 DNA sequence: TGTGCCAGCAGTTACTCAGCACTCGCGAACACCGGGGAGCTGTTTTTT.